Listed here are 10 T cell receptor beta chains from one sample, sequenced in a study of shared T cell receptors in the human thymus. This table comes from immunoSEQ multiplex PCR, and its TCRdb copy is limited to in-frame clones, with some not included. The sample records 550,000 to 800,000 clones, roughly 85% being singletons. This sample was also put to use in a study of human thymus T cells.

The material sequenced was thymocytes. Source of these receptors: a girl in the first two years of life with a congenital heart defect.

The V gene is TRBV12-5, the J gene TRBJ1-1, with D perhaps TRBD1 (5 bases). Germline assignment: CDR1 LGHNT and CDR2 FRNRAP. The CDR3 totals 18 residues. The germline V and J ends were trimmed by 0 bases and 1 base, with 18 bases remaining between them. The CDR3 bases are TGTGCTAGTGGTTTGGTATTTGGTCGCGACAGATGGAACACTGAAGCTTTCTTT. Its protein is CASGLVFGRDRWNTEAFF. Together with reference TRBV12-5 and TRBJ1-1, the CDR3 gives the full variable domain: DARVTQTPRHKVTEMGQEVTMRCQPILGHNTVFWYRQTMMQGLELLAYFRNRAPLDDSGMPKDRFSAEMPDATLATLKIQPSEPRDSAVYFCASGLVFGRDRWNTEAFFGQGTRLTVV.

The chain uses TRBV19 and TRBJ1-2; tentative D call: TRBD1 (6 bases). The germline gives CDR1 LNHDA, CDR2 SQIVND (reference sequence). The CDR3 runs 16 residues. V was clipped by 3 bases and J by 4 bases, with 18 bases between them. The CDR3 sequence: CASSIGDIVIPYGYTF. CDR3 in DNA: TGTGCCAGTAGTATCGGGGACATCGTCATCCCCTATGGCTACACCTTC. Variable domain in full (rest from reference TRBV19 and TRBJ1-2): DGGITQSPKYLFRKEGQNVTLSCEQNLNHDAMYWYRQDPGQGLRLIYYSQIVNDFQKGDIAEGYSVSREKKESFPLTVTSAQKNPTAFYLCASSIGDIVIPYGYTFGSGTRLTVV.

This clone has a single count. The CDR3 DNA reads TGTGCCAGCAGTTACGCCCAGGGAAGAACCTACGAGCAGTACTTC. Encoded protein: CASSYAQGRTYEQYF. The chain links TRBV6-5 to TRBJ2-7; D is possibly TRBD1 (5 bases). The CDR3 runs to 15 residues. Germline lookup yields CDR1 MNHEY and CDR2 SVGAGI. V was cut by 2 bases and J by 2 bases, with 13 bases left in between.

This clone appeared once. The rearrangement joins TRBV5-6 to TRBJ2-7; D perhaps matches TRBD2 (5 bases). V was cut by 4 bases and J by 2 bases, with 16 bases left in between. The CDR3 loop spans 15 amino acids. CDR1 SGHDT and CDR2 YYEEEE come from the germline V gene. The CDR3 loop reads CASSPGSAAPYEQYF. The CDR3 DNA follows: TGTGCCAGCAGCCCGGGGAGTGCAGCACCCTACGAGCAGTACTTC.

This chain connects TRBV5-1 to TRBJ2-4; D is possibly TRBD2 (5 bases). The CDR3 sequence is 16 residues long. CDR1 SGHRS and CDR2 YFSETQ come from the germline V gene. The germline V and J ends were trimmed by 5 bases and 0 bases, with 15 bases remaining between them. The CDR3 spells CASRGLMDLAKNIQYF. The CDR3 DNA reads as TGCGCCAGCAGGGGGTTAATGGACTTAGCCAAAAACATTCAGTACTTC. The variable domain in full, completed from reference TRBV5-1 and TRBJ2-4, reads KAGVTQTPRYLIKTRGQQVTLSCSPISGHRSVSWYQQTPGQGLQFLFEYFSETQRNKGNFPGRFSGRQFSNSRSEMNVSTLELGDSALYLCASRGLMDLAKNIQYFGAGTRLSVL.

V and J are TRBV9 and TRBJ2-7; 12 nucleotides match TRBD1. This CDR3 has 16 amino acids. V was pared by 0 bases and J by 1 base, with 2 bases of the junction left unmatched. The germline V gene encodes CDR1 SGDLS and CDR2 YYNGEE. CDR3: CASSVAGQGASYEQYF. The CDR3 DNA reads TGTGCCAGCAGCGTAGCGGGACAGGGGGCTTCCTACGAGCAGTACTTC.

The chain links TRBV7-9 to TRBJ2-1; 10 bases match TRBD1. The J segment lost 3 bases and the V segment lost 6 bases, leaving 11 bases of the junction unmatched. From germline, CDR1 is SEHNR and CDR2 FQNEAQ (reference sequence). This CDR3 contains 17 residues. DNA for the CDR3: TGTGCCAGCAGTTCCACCGGGACAGGGGAATGCTACAATGAGCAGTTCTTC. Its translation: CASSSTGTGECYNEQFF. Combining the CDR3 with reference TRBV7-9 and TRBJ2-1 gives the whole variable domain DTGVSQNPRHKITKRGQNVTFRCDPISEHNRLYWYRQTLGQGPEFLTYFQNEAQLEKSRLLSDRFSAERPKGSFSTLEIQRTEQGDSAMYLCASSSTGTGECYNEQFFGPGTRLTVL.

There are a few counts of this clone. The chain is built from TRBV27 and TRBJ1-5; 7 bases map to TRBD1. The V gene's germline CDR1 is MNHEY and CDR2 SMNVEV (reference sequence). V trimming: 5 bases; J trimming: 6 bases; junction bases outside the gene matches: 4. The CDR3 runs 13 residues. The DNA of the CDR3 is TGTGCCAGCAGTCACAGGGGTAGTCAGCCCCAGCATTTT. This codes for CASSHRGSQPQHF.

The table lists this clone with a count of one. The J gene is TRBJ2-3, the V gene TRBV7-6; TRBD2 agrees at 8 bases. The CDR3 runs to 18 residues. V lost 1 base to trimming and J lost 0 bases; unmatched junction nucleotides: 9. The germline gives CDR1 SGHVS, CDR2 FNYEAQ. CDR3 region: CASSLGSRKRGSTDTQYF. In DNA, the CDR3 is TGTGCCAGCAGCTTAGGGTCTAGGAAGCGGGGGAGCACAGATACGCAGTATTTT.

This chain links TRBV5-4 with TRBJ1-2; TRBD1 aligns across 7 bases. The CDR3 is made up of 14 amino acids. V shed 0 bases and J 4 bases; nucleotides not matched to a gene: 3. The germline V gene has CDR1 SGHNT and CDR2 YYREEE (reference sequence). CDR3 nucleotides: TGTGCCAGCAGCTTGGGATGGGACAGCTATGGCTACACCTTC. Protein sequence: CASSLGWDSYGYTF.